The 30 T cell receptor beta chains in this list originate from one sample, sequenced in a study of blood T cell repertoires in COVID-19. The protocol was immunoSEQ multiplex PCR, while the TCRdb copy is restricted to in-frame clones and leaves out a portion. The sample contains 150,000 to 200,000 clones, about 86% of which appear only once. The sample consisted of peripheral blood. The receptors stem from a woman aged 60 to 75 with COVID-19, enrolled during active disease.

This clone was observed once. The CDR3 nucleotides are TGTGCCAGCAGTGAAGCGGGGACTAGGGCGGGCTACGAGCAGTACTTC. It is translated as CASSEAGTRAGYEQYF. The chain has TRBV6-1 and TRBJ2-7, with 8 bases identical to TRBD2. CDR1 MNHNS and CDR2 SASEGT come from the germline V gene. CDR3 length: 16 residues. The ends lost 0 bases at V and 3 bases at J; junction bases unmatched: 7.

The sample holds a few counts of this clone. The gene calls are TRBV4-3 and TRBJ1-3; D ambiguous. The germline V gene encodes CDR1 LGHNA and CDR2 YSLEER. V lost 2 bases to trimming and J lost 2 bases, with 7 bases between them. The CDR3 has 14 residues. The CDR3 here is CASSQQEPGNTIYF. CDR3 bases: TGCGCCAGCAGCCAACAGGAACCTGGAAACACCATATATTTT.

The V gene is TRBV7-3, the J gene TRBJ1-2, with 7 bases aligning to TRBD1. This CDR3 spans 14 amino acids. Germline CDR1 is SGHTA and CDR2 is FQGTGA. V shed 5 bases, J shed 5 bases, and the junction held 8 bases outside the gene matches. The DNA of the CDR3 is TGTGCCAGCAGCCAAGGCAGGGGGGAGTATGGCTACACCTTC. Translated: CASSQGRGEYGYTF.

The J gene is TRBJ2-2, the V gene TRBV3-1 (or the pseudogene TRBV3-2); 8 bases fit TRBD2. This CDR3 is built from 14 residues. Looked up from germline, CDR1 is LGHDT and CDR2 is YNNKEL (reference sequence). The V and J ends lost 6 bases and 4 bases, in that order; junction bases with no gene match: 4. Written as DNA, the CDR3 is TGTGCCAGCAGGGCGGGAGGCTTCACCGGGGAGCTGTTTTTT. Translated: CASRAGGFTGELFF.

This sequence joins TRBV5-6 and TRBJ2-5, with 10 bases identical to TRBD1. This CDR3 region has 15 residues. J gave up 3 bases and V 4 bases, and 6 bases lay outside the gene matches. Germline V gene data show CDR1 as SGHDT and CDR2 as YYEEEE. CDR3 sequence: CASSVLGTGEETQYF. In nucleotides, the CDR3 is TGTGCCAGCAGCGTGTTGGGGACAGGGGAAGAGACCCAGTACTTC.

This clone was observed a single time. This CDR3 reads CSVDGGYEQYF. DNA of the CDR3: TGCAGCGTTGACGGGGGGTACGAGCAGTACTTC. The chain couples TRBV29-1 to TRBJ2-7; 7 nucleotides agree with TRBD2. CDR1 and CDR2 from the germline V gene are SQVTM and ANQGSEA. V trimming: 3 bases; J trimming: 4 bases; junction bases outside the gene matches: 0. This CDR3 contains 11 residues.

This clone was observed a few times. CDR3 in amino acids: CASSQELARQFF. DNA of the CDR3: TGTGCCAGCAGCCAAGAACTAGCCCGGCAGTTCTTC. The chain links TRBV14 to TRBJ2-1; D is perhaps TRBD2 (6 bases). Germline CDR1 reads SGHDN; CDR2 reads FVKESK. Trimming removed 0 bases from V and 12 bases from J, with 9 bases in between. This CDR3 is built from 12 residues. Looking up the rest from reference TRBV14 and TRBJ2-1 gives the full variable domain: EAGVTQFPSHSVIEKGQTVTLRCDPISGHDNLYWYRRVMGKEIKFLLHFVKESKQDESGMPNNRFLAERTGGTYSTLKVQPAELEDSGVYFCASSQELARQFFGPGTRLTVL.

This chain connects TRBV2 to TRBJ2-2; D remains ambiguous. CDR1 and CDR2 from the germline V gene are SNHLY and FYNNEI. The CDR3 is 12 residues long. The V gene lost 5 bases and the J gene lost 6 bases, with 7 bases spanning the gap. The CDR3 is CASSQYPGELFF. CDR3 nucleotide sequence: TGTGCCAGCAGTCAGTACCCCGGGGAGCTGTTTTTT.

This clone occurred once. V usage is TRBV19 and J usage is TRBJ2-7, with 7 bases identical to TRBD1. This CDR3 has 15 amino acids. The V gene's germline CDR1 is LNHDA and CDR2 SQIVND (reference sequence). Germline trimming cut 2 bases from V and 2 bases from J; bases unmatched to any gene: 6. This CDR3 reads CASSISGGNTYEQYF. As DNA, the CDR3 is TGTGCCAGTAGTATATCAGGGGGAAACACCTACGAGCAGTACTTC.

The rearrangement links TRBV30 to TRBJ1-2; D may be TRBD1 (5 bases). The CDR3 is 13 amino acids. Per the germline V gene, CDR1 is GTSNPN and CDR2 is SVGIG (reference sequence). Deletions cut 0 bases from V and 8 bases from J, with 13 bases between. The CDR3 is CAWSVGAASGYTF. DNA for the CDR3: TGTGCCTGGAGTGTAGGGGCCGCCTCCGGCTACACCTTC.

The J gene is TRBJ1-6, the V gene TRBV9; D may be TRBD1 (5 bases). V was clipped by 0 bases and J by 8 bases, with 12 bases between them. This CDR3 is built from 15 residues. Germline CDR1 is SGDLS and CDR2 is YYNGEE. As DNA, the CDR3 is TGTGCCAGCAGCGTAGATGGGGCTTGGGATTCACCCCTCCACTTT. Translated: CASSVDGAWDSPLHF.

The J gene is TRBJ1-5, the V gene TRBV1. TRBV1 is a listed pseudogene. This CDR3 comprises 15 residues. For the CDR3, the DNA is TGCACCAGAGATACCCCAAAAGGACTCAATCAGCCCCAGCATTTT. This gives the protein CTRDTPKGLNQPQHF.

This clone was recorded only once. The genes are TRBV18 and TRBJ1-2; D remains ambiguous. Trimming left V 3 bases short and J 6 bases short, with 5 bases between. Germline CDR1 is KGHSH and CDR2 is LQKENI. The length of the CDR3 is 11 residues. The CDR3, as DNA: TGTGCCAGCTCACCTCTCCATGGCTACACCTTC. Translating it yields CASSPLHGYTF.

The CDR3 here is CATSDIRGGDYNEQFF. In DNA form, the CDR3 reads TGTGCCACCAGTGATATCCGGGGAGGGGACTACAATGAGCAGTTCTTC. The chain carries TRBV24-1 and TRBJ2-1, with 7 bases lining up with TRBD2. The CDR3 sequence is 16 residues long. CDR1 and CDR2 (germline): KGHDR, SFDVKD. Germline trimming cut 3 bases from V and 3 bases from J; bases unmatched to any gene: 7.

V and J are TRBV2 and TRBJ1-4; D unresolved. Deletions cut 7 bases from V and 8 bases from J, with 11 bases between. CDR1 is SNHLY and CDR2 is FYNNEI in the germline V gene. CDR3 length: 12 amino acids. The CDR3 DNA sequence: TGTGCCAGCAATCCACTCGCCGAAAAACTGTTTTTT. Translated, it gives CASNPLAEKLFF.

The rearrangement links TRBV13 to TRBJ2-3; TRBD1 agrees at 8 bases. V shed 4 bases and J 3 bases; nucleotides not matched to a gene: 9. The CDR3 length is 16 residues. Germline V gene data show CDR1 as PRHDT and CDR2 as FYEKMQ (reference sequence). The CDR3 loop reads CASSSGTRTGTDTQYF. CDR3 in DNA: TGTGCCAGCAGCTCCGGGACCCGGACAGGGACAGATACGCAGTATTTT.

This chain links TRBV5-1 with TRBJ2-7; D not resolved. This CDR3 is 13 amino acids long. Trimming stripped 0 bases from V and 3 bases from J, with 7 bases between. Germline V gives CDR1 SGHRS, CDR2 YFSETQ. The DNA for the CDR3 is TGCGCCAGCAGCTTGGGGCCATACTACGAGCAGTACTTC. This translates into CASSLGPYYEQYF.

This clone was recorded once. J is TRBJ1-2 and V is TRBV9, with 8 bases identical to TRBD1. Germline assignment: CDR1 SGDLS and CDR2 YYNGEE. After removal of 3 bases from V and 8 bases from J, the junction contained 9 bases not matched to a gene. The CDR3 is 14 residues long. DNA for the CDR3: TGTGCCAGCAGCGAGGACAGGGCCTCACGAGGCTACACCTTC. Amino acid sequence: CASSEDRASRGYTF.

The chain couples TRBV4-3 to TRBJ2-5; the D is unclear. V was trimmed by 4 bases and J by 5 bases, leaving 11 bases between them. Germline V gene data show CDR1 as LGHNA and CDR2 as YSLEER. This CDR3 is built from 13 residues. CDR3 nucleotide sequence: TGCGCCAGCAGCCCGGCACCCGGGGAGACCCAGTACTTC. Translation gives CASSPAPGETQYF.

This chain uses TRBV5-4 with TRBJ2-2; TRBD2 is a possible D gene (7 bases). Trimming pared 2 bases from V and 6 bases from J, leaving 14 bases between. CDR1 and CDR2 (germline): SGHNT, YYREEE (reference sequence). The CDR3 has 15 amino acids. The CDR3: CASSFGGPIPGELFF. DNA of the CDR3: TGTGCCAGCAGCTTCGGGGGGCCGATTCCCGGGGAGCTGTTTTTT. Using reference TRBV5-4 and TRBJ2-2 for the parts outside the CDR3, the full variable domain is ETGVTQSPTHLIKTRGQQVTLRCSSQSGHNTVSWYQQALGQGPQFIFQYYREEENGRGNFPPRFSGLQFPNYSSELNVNALELDDSALYLCASSFGGPIPGELFFGEGSRLTVL.

V usage is TRBV19 and J usage is TRBJ1-1, with D possibly matching TRBD1 (5 bases). Germline CDR1 is LNHDA and CDR2 is SQIVND (reference sequence). The CDR3 spans 14 residues. Trimming stripped 4 bases from V and 4 bases from J, with 13 bases between. CDR3 in amino acids: CASSTRQTLTEAFF. The CDR3 bases are TGTGCCAGTAGTACCCGACAGACGCTCACTGAAGCTTTCTTT. Using reference TRBV19 and TRBJ1-1 for the parts outside the CDR3, the full variable domain is DGGITQSPKYLFRKEGQNVTLSCEQNLNHDAMYWYRQDPGQGLRLIYYSQIVNDFQKGDIAEGYSVSREKKESFPLTVTSAQKNPTAFYLCASSTRQTLTEAFFGQGTRLTVV.

This clone showed up just a few times. The chain links TRBV29-1 to TRBJ1-4; D is possibly TRBD1 (5 bases). Trimming took 7 bases from V and 3 from J, leaving 9 bases between them. Looked up from germline, CDR1 is SQVTM and CDR2 is ANQGSEA. There are 12 residues in the CDR3. In DNA form, the CDR3 reads TGCAGCGGCCAGGGTGCTAATGAAAAACTGTTTTTT. Its translation is CSGQGANEKLFF. The full variable domain, completed using reference TRBV29-1 and TRBJ1-4, is SAVISQKPSRDICQRGTSLTIQCQVDSQVTMMFWYRQQPGQSLTLIATANQGSEATYESGFVIDKFPISRPNLTFSTLTVSNMSPEDSSIYLCSGQGANEKLFFGSGTQLSVL.

About this clone itself: Other nucleotide sequences in the sample specify the same CDR3. The rearrangement joins TRBV6-5 to TRBJ1-1, with unresolved D. The V gene's germline CDR1 is MNHEY and CDR2 SVGAGI. Trimming shortened V by 5 bases and J by 2 bases, and 6 bases separated the two germline ends. The CDR3 extends over 12 amino acids. The CDR3 loop reads CASSRGNTEAFF. The CDR3 DNA reads as TGTGCCAGCAGTCGGGGAAACACTGAAGCTTTCTTT.

This clone was counted once. The chain recombines TRBV19 with TRBJ1-6; 10 bases agree with TRBD1. J lost 7 bases, V lost 5 bases, and 11 bases had no gene match. The CDR3 contains 17 residues. The germline gives CDR1 LNHDA, CDR2 SQIVND (reference sequence). The CDR3 sequence: CASSSRPGQGPNSPLHF. CDR3 nucleotide sequence: TGTGCCAGTAGTTCCCGCCCGGGACAGGGGCCGAATTCACCCCTCCACTTT.

The chain links TRBV7-2 to TRBJ1-2, with 7 bases identical to TRBD1. The CDR3 totals 14 residues. The V gene's germline CDR1 is SGHTA and CDR2 FQGNSA. V dropped 6 bases and J dropped 0; count of bases not matched to a gene: 4. For the CDR3, the DNA is TGTGCCAGCAGACGACAGGGCGCTAACTATGGCTACACCTTC. It is translated as CASRRQGANYGYTF.

The chain couples TRBV20-1 to TRBJ1-5; 8 bases line up with TRBD1. V lost 3 bases, J lost 6 bases, and 10 bases stayed unmatched. The CDR3 loop spans 15 amino acids. The germline gives CDR1 DFQATT, CDR2 SNEGSKA (reference sequence). CDR3 region: CSASLGRGQGQPQHF. CDR3 nucleotides: TGCAGTGCTAGTTTAGGCAGGGGGCAAGGTCAGCCCCAGCATTTT.

The V and J genes are TRBV29-1 and TRBJ1-2; weak D call: TRBD1 (6 bases). V lost 5 bases, J lost 6 bases, and 13 bases lay in between. The CDR3 length is 12 residues. The germline gives CDR1 SQVTM, CDR2 ANQGSEA. The CDR3 coding sequence is TGCAGCGTTAGCGGGACAAACCATGGCTACACCTTC. Translation gives CSVSGTNHGYTF.

This chain links TRBV3-1 (or the pseudogene TRBV3-2) with TRBJ1-3; 7 nucleotides match TRBD1. The CDR3 is 17 residues long. Trimming cost V 5 bases and J 2 bases; bases outside gene matches: 12. Germline CDR1 is LGHDT and CDR2 is YNNKEL (reference sequence). CDR3 protein: CASSSPGTELAGNTIYF. DNA for the CDR3: TGTGCCAGCAGCTCTCCCGGGACAGAGTTAGCTGGAAACACCATATATTTT.

J is TRBJ1-2 and V is TRBV28; D perhaps matches TRBD1 (5 bases). V lost 4 bases and J 10 bases, leaving 16 bases between the germline ends. The germline CDR1 and CDR2 sequences are MDHEN and SYDVKM. The CDR3 spans 13 residues. DNA for the CDR3: TGTGCCAGCAGTTGGCCGGGAGGGGTTGACTACACCTTC. Translation gives CASSWPGGVDYTF.

The table lists this clone with a count of one. The gene calls are TRBV19 and TRBJ2-2; TRBD1 matches at 8 bases. The CDR3 runs 16 residues. Germline V CDR1 and CDR2: LNHDA, SQIVND (reference sequence). The V gene end was trimmed by 6 bases and the J gene end by 0 bases; junction bases not matched to a gene: 6. CDR3 sequence reads: CASRNPGQANTGELFF. As DNA, the CDR3 is TGTGCCAGTAGAAATCCGGGACAGGCGAACACCGGGGAGCTGTTTTTT.